This T cell receptor beta chain originates from a study of shared clonotypes between healthy human individuals. Study-wide findings and caveats: Against clonotypes common to all four donors, non-shared ones had lower generation probabilities.

Details on this clone: Its cognate antigen is unknown. This same CDR3 is encoded by further DNA sequences in the sample.

CD4+ cell separation produced CD45RA+ naive and CD45RA-negative memory subsets. V gave up 4 bases and J gave up 2 bases; unmatched junction bases: 11. This CDR3 spans 16 amino acids. Per germline, CDR1 SGHRS and CDR2 YFSETQ. Sequencing was at deep level. Generated by immunoSEQ multiplex PCR, the TCRdb table keeps only in-frame clones and is missing some. The sample has some 2,500,000 clones, under 95% seen once. This rearrangement joins TRBV5-1 to TRBJ1-1, with 7 bases lining up with TRBD1. Specimen: naive CD4+ T cells from PBMCs. Subset reported: CD45RA+ positively selected. The sequence came from a man between 18 and 29 years old in good health. Some clones in this sample may be carry-over from other donors' samples. Here the CDR3 DNA reads TGCGCCAGCAGCCCCCGGACAGGCGGCGGAAACACTGAAGCTTTCTTT. Translation gives CASSPRTGGGNTEAFF.